The next 4 T cell receptor beta chains were all read from a single sample in a study of early T cells in non-severe SARS-CoV-2 infection. TCRdb reprocessed the 5' RACE reads via MiXCR and lists one record per CDR3 protein. Among over 50,000 distinct CDR3 sequences listed, around an eighth were seen once. The specimen sequenced was whole blood. The receptor set was obtained from an adult who was a healthcare worker with PCR-confirmed SARS-CoV-2 infection or an uninfected control (not recorded which).

This rearrangement joins TRBV7-2 to TRBJ2-1; the D gene is possibly TRBD2 (6 bases). Looked up from germline, CDR1 is SGHTA and CDR2 is FQGNSA. CDR3 length: 18 amino acids. The V and J ends lost 4 bases and 4 bases respectively, with 23 bases between them. CDR3 protein: CASSSPIVGLKEYNEQFF. The DNA of the CDR3 is TGTGCCAGCAGCTCCCCGATTGTGGGACTGAAAGAATACAATGAGCAGTTCTTC.

This clonotype is categorized as medium-sized. The chain combines TRBV12-3 or TRBV12-4 with TRBJ1-1; 10 bases are shared with TRBD1. V lost 3 bases to trimming and J lost 3 bases; unmatched junction nucleotides: 4. This CDR3 is 15 amino acids long. DNA of the CDR3: TGTGCCAGCAGTTTGGGGACAGGGGTGGACACTGAAGCTTTCTTT. Translation gives CASSLGTGVDTEAFF.

Ten or more counts support this clonotype. The chain is built from TRBV30 and TRBJ2-3; the D is unclear. CDR1 is GTSNPN and CDR2 is SVGIG in the germline V gene (reference sequence). Trimming stripped 6 bases from V and 1 base from J, with 14 bases between. CDR3 length: 14 amino acids. The CDR3 DNA is TGTGCCTGTAAACCCAGAGCCGGCACAGATACGCAGTATTTT. It translates to CACKPRAGTDTQYF.

The J gene is TRBJ1-1, the V gene TRBV2, with 8 bases lining up with TRBD1. This CDR3 is 13 amino acids long. V was clipped by 6 bases and J by 2 bases; unmatched bases: 2. Germline-derived CDR1 and CDR2 are SNHLY and FYNNEI. The CDR3 sequence is CASRDRVNTEAFF. Written as DNA, the CDR3 is TGTGCCAGCAGGGACAGGGTCAACACTGAAGCTTTCTTT.